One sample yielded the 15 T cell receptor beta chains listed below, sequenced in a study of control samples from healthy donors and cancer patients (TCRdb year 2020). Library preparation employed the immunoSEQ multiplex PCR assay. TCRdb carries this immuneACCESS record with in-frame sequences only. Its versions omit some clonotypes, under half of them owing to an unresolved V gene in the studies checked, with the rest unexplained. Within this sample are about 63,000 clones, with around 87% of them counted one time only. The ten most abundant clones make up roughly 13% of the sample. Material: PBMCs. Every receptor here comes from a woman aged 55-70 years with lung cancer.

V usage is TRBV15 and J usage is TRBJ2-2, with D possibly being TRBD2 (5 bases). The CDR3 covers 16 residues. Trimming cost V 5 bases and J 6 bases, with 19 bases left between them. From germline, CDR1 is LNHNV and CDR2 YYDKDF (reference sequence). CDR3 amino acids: CATSLNRGSRPGELFF. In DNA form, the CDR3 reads TGTGCCACCAGCCTTAATCGCGGGTCTCGGCCCGGGGAGCTGTTTTTT. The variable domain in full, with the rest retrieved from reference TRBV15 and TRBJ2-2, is DAMVIQNPRYQVTQFGKPVTLSCSQTLNHNVMYWYQQKSSQAPKLLFHYYDKDFNNEADTPDNFQSRRPNTSFCFLDIRSPGLGDTAMYLCATSLNRGSRPGELFFGEGSRLTVL.

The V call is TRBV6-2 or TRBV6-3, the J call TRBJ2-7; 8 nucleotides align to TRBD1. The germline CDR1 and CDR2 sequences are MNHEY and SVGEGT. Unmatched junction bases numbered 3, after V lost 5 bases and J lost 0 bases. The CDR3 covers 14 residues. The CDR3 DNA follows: TGTGCCAGCAGTGAGGACAGGGACTCCTACGAGCAGTACTTC. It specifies CASSEDRDSYEQYF.

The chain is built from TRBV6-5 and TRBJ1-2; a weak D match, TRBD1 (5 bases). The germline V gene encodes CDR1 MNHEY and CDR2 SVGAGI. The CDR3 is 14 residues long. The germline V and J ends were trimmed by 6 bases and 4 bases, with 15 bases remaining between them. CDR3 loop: CASRPDRGLYGYTF. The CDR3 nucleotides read TGTGCCAGCAGACCCGACAGAGGCCTCTATGGCTACACCTTC.

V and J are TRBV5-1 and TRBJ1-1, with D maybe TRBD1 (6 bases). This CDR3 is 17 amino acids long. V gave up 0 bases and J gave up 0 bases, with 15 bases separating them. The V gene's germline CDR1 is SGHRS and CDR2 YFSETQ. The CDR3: CASSLGGSGGMNTEAFF. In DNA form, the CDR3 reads TGCGCCAGCAGCTTGGGCGGATCCGGGGGCATGAACACTGAAGCTTTCTTT.

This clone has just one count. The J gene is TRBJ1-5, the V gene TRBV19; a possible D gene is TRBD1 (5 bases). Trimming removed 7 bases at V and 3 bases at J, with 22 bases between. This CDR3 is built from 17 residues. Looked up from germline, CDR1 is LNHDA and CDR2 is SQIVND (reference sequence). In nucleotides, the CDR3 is TGTGCCAGTACCCATAACCTGGGGGGAATCCTCAATCAGCCCCAGCATTTT. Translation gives CASTHNLGGILNQPQHF.

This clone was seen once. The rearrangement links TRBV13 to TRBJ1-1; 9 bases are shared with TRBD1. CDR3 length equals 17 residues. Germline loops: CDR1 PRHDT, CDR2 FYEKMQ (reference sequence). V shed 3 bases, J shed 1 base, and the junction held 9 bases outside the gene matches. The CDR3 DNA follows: TGTGCCAGCAGCTTCTCGTTTCCACAGGGGGCGAACACTGAAGCTTTCTTT. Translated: CASSFSFPQGANTEAFF.

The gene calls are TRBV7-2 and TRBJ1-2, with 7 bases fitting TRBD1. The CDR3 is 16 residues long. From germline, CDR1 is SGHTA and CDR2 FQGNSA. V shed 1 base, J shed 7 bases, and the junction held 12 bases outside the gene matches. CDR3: CASSLGLRRGAIGYTF. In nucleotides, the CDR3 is TGTGCCAGCAGCTTAGGGCTTCGCAGGGGGGCGATTGGCTACACCTTC.

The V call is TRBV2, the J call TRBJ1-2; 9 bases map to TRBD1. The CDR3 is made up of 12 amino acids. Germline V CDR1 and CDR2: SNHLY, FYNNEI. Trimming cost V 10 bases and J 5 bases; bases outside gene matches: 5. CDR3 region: CATGQGLYGYTF. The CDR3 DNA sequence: TGTGCCACGGGACAGGGCCTGTATGGCTACACCTTC. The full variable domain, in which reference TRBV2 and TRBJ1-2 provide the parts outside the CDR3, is EPEVTQTPSHQVTQMGQEVILRCVPISNHLYFYWYRQILGQKVEFLVSFYNNEISEKSEIFDDQFSVERPDGSNFTLKIRSTKLEDSAMYFCATGQGLYGYTFGSGTRLTVV.

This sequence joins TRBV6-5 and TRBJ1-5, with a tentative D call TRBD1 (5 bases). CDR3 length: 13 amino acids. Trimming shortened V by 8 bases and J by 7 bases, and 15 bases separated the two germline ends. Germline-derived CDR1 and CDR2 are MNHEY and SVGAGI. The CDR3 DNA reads TGTGCCAGCCATGGGGGGGTGAGACAGCCCCAGCATTTT. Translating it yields CASHGGVRQPQHF.

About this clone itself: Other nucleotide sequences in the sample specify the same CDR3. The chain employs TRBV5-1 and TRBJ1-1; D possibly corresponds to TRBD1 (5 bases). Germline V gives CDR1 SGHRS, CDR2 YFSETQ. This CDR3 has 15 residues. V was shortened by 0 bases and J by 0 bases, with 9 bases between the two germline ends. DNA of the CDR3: TGCGCCAGCAGCTTGGTGGGGCCTATGAACACTGAAGCTTTCTTT. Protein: CASSLVGPMNTEAFF.

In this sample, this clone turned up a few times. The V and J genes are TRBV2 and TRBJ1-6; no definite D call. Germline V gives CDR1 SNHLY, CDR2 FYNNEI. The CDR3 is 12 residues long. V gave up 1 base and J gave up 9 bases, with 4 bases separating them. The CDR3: CASSEGISPLHF. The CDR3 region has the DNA TGTGCCAGCAGTGAAGGGATTTCACCCCTCCACTTT.

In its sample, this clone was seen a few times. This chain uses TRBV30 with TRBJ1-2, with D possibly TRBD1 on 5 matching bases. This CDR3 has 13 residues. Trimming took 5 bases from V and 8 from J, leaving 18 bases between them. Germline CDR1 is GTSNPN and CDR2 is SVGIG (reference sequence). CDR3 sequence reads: CAWGRDRPSGYTF. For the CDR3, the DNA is TGTGCCTGGGGCCGGGACCGCCCATCCGGCTACACCTTC.

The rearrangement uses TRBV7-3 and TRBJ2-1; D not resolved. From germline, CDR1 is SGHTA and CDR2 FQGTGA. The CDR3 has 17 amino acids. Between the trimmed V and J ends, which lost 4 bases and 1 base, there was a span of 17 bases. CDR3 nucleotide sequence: TGTGCCAGCAGCTCCCTAACCCTTACGGATTCCTACAATGAGCAGTTCTTC. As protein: CASSSLTLTDSYNEQFF.

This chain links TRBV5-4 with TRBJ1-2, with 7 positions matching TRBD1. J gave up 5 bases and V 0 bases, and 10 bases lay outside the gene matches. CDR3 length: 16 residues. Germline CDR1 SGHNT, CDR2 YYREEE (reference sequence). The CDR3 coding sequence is TGTGCCAGCAGCTTGGCTCCCGGGACAGAACTTTATGGCTACACCTTC. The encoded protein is CASSLAPGTELYGYTF.

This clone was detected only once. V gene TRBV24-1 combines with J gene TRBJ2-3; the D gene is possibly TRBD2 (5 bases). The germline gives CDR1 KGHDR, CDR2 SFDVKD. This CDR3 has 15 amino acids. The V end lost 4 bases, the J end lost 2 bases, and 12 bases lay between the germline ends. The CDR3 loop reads CATSEEDGITDTQYF. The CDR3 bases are TGTGCCACCAGTGAGGAGGACGGAATCACAGATACGCAGTATTTT.